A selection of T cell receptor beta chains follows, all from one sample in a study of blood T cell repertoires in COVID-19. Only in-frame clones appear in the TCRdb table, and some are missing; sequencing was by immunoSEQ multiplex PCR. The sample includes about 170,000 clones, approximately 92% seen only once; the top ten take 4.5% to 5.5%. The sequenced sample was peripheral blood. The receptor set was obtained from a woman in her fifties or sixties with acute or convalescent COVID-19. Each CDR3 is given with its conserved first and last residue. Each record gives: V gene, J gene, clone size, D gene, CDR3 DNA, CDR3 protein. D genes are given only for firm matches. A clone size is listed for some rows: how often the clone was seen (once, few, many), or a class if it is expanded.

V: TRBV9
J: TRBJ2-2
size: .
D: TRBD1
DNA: TGTGCCAGCACCCGGGACAGGGGGACCGGGGAGCTGTTTTTT
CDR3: CASTRDRGTGELFF

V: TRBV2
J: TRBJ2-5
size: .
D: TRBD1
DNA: TGTGCCAGCAGTGAAGCGGGGCCCAGGGGGAAAGAGACCCAGTACTTC
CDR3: CASSEAGPRGKETQYF

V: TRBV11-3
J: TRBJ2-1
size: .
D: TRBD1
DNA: TGTGCCAGCAGCCCGGGGACAGGGGCTAGCTCCTACAATGAGCAGTTCTTC
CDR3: CASSPGTGASSYNEQFF

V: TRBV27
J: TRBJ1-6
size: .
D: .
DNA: TGTGCCAGCAGACAGGGTAACTCACCCCTCCACTTT
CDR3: CASRQGNSPLHF

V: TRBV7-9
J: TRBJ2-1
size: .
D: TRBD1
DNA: TGTGCCAGCAGCGCCGGGACAGGGTCCTTTAATGAGCAGTTCTTC
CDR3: CASSAGTGSFNEQFF

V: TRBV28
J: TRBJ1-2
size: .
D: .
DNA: TGTGCCAGCAGTTTGGGAGGGGACCTAAACTATGGCTACACCTTC
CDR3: CASSLGGDLNYGYTF

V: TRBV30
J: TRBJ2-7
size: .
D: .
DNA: TGTGCCTGTAGACCCAGGACAGCCTACGAGCAGTACTTC
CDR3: CACRPRTAYEQYF

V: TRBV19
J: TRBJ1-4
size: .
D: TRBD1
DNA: TGTGCCAGTAGTATAGAGAGGGGGCAAGAAAAACTGTTTTTT
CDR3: CASSIERGQEKLFF

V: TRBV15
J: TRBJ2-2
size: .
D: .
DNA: TGTGCCACCAGCAGAGGAGGGCTGACGGTGGAGCTGTTTTTT
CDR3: CATSRGGLTVELFF

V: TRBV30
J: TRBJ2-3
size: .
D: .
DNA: TGTGCCTGGACCCAAAACCGGGGGATAGATACGCAGTATTTT
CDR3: CAWTQNRGIDTQYF

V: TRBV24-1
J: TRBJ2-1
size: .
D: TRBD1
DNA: TGTGCCACCAGTGATTTGGAGGGGGCCTCCTACAATGAGCAGTTCTTC
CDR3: CATSDLEGASYNEQFF

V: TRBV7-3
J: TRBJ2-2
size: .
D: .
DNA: TGTGCCAGCAGCTTAGGAGCGAACACCGGGGAGCTGTTTTTT
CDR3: CASSLGANTGELFF

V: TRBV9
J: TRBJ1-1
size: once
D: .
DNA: TGTGCCAGCAGCCCGATTACGAAACGGTTGAACACTGAAGCTTTCTTT
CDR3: CASSPITKRLNTEAFF

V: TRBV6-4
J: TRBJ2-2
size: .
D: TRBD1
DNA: TGTGCCAGCAGCGGTCCCGGGACAGGGATCACCGCCGGGGAGCTGTTTTTT
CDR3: CASSGPGTGITAGELFF

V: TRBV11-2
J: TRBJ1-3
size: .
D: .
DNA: TGTGCCAGCAGCCTCTCAGGGTTTGGAAACACCATATATTTT
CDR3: CASSLSGFGNTIYF

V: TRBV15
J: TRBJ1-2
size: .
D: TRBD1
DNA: TGTGCCACCAGTCCGAATCGGGACAGGGGGCGCGGGGGCTACACCTTC
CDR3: CATSPNRDRGRGGYTF

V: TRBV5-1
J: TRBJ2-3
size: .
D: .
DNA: TGCGCCAGCAGCCCCGGCGGGGCTAGCGCCGATACGCAGTATTTT
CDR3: CASSPGGASADTQYF

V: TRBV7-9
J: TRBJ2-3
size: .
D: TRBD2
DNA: TGTGCCAGCAGCTATCCCCTAGCGGGGTCTAGCACAGATACGCAGTATTTT
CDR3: CASSYPLAGSSTDTQYF

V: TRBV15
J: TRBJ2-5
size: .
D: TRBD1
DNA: TGTGCCACCAGCAGCCATCCGGGACAGGGCATCCAAGAGACCCAGTACTTC
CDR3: CATSSHPGQGIQETQYF

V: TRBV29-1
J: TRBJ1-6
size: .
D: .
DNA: TGCAGCGTGTCGACGGGCCCGGGAGGACCCCTCCACTTT
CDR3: CSVSTGPGGPLHF

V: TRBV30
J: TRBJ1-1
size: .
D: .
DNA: TGTGCCTGGAATTTAGGGGTTCACGGTGAAGCTTTCTTT
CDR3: CAWNLGVHGEAFF

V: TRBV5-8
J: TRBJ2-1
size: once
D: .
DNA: TGTGCCAGCATCAGACCGGGACAATTAAAGAGTGAGCAGTTCTTC
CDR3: CASIRPGQLKSEQFF

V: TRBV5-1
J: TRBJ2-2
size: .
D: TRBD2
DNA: TGCGCCAGCAGCTTGGAGCGGGGCGGGGAGCTGTTTTTT
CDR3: CASSLERGGELFF

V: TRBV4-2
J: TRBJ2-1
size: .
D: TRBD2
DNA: TGTGCCAGCAGCCCACTAGCGGGGGGTCACAATGAGCAGTTCTTC
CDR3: CASSPLAGGHNEQFF